This T cell receptor beta chain was recorded in a study of shared clonotypes between healthy human individuals. General study findings and limits: Sampling was confined to blood; repertoires within tissues likely differ.

The V and J ends lost 6 bases and 4 bases respectively, with 15 bases between them. The V gene's germline CDR1 is MNHNY and CDR2 SVGAGI (reference sequence). This CDR3 comprises 14 residues. Each replicate PCR on the sorted subsets used 200 to 250 ng DNA (roughly 27,000 T cell genomes). Produced via immunoSEQ multiplex PCR; TCRdb's table is partial and in-frame only. This table holds about 1.1 million clones, about 72% found once. This clone was observed once. The antigen is undetermined. The same CDR3 arises from other DNA sequences in this sample as well. All of the donors resided in Nashville, Tennessee, and each was a Caucasian adult.

Sequenced input: memory CD4+ T cells from PBMCs. The subset denotes: CD45RA-negative fraction. The source of this sequence is a man between 18 and 35 years old in good health. Some clones in this sample may be carry-over from other donors' samples. J is TRBJ1-2 and V is TRBV6-6; D might be TRBD1 (5 bases). The CDR3 region is CASSPGTTTYGYTF. CDR3 nucleotide sequence: TGTGCCAGCAGCCCTGGGACGACGACCTATGGCTACACCTTC.